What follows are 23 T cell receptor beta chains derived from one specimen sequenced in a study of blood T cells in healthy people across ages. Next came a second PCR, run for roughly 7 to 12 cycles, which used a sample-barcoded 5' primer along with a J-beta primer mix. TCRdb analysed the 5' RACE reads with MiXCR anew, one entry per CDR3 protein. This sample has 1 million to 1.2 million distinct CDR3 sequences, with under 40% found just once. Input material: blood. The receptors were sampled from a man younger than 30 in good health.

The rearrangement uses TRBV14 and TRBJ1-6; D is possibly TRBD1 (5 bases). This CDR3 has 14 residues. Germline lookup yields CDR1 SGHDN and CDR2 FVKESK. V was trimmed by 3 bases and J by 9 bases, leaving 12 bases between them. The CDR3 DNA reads TGTGCCAGCAGCCAGCGGCAGCAGGGTTCACCCCTCCACTTT. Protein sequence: CASSQRQQGSPLHF.

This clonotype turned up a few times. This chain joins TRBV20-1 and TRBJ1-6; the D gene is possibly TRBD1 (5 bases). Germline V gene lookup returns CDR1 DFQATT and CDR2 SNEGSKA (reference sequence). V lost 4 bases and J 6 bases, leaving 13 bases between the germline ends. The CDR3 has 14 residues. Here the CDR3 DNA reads TGCAGTGCTACTAATGCGCAGGGTAATTCACCCCTCCACTTT. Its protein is CSATNAQGNSPLHF.

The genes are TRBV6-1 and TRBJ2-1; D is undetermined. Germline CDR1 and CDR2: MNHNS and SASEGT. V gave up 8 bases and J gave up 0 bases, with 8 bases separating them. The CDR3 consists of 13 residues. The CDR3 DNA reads TGTGCCAGCGAGTTCGGCTCCTACAATGAGCAGTTCTTC. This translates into CASEFGSYNEQFF.

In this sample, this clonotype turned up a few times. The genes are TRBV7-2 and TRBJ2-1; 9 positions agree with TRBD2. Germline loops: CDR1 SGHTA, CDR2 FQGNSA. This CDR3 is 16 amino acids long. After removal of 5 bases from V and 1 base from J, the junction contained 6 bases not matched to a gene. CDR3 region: CASSLDSGGSYNEQFF. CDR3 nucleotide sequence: TGTGCCAGCAGCCTGGACAGCGGGGGGTCCTACAATGAGCAGTTCTTC.

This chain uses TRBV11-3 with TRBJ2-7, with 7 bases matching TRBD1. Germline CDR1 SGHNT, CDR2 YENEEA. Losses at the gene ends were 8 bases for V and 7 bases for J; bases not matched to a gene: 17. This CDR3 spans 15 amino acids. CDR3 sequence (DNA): TGTGCCAGCTCCCCCCGGGACAGACATCTGGGGGAGCAGTACTTC. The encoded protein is CASSPRDRHLGEQYF.

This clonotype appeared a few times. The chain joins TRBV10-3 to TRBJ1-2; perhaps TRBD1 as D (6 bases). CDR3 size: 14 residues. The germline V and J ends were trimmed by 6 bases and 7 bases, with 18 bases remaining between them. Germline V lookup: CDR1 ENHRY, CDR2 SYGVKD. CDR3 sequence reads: CAISDKTGSGGYTF. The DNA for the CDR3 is TGTGCCATCAGCGATAAAACAGGGTCGGGTGGCTACACCTTC.

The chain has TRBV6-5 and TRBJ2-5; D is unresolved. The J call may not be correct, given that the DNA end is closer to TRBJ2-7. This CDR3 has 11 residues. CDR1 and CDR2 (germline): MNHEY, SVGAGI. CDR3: CASTGGSEQYF. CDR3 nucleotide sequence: TGTGCCAGCACCGGCGGTTCCGAGCAGTACTTC.

The CDR3 is CASSLVIGKNTGELFF. The CDR3 region has the DNA TGTGCCAGCAGCTTAGTGATCGGGAAGAACACCGGGGAGCTGTTTTTT. This rearrangement joins TRBV11-3 to TRBJ2-2; D may be TRBD2 (5 bases). Trimming stripped 1 base from V and 1 base from J, with 10 bases between. This CDR3 is built from 16 residues. Germline CDR1 is SGHNT and CDR2 is YENEEA.

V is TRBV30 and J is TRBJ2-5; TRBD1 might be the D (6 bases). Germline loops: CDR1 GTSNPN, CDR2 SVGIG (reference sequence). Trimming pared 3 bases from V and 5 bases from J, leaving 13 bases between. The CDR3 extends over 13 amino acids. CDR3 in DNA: TGTGCCTGGAGCGCCGGACAGTATGAGACCCAGTACTTC. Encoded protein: CAWSAGQYETQYF.

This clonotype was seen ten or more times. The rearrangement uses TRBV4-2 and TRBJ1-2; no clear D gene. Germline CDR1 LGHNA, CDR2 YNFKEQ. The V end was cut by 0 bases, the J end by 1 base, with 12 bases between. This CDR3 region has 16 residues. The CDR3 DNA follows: TGTGCCAGCAGCCAAGATCTTGGCAGTGTTAACTATGGCTACACCTTC. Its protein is CASSQDLGSVNYGYTF.

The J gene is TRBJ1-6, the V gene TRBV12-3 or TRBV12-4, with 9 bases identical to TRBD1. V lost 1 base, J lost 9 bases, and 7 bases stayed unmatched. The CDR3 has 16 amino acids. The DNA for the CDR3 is TGTGCCAGCAGTTTAGGGGGGACAGGGAAGGCTTCACCCCTCCACTTT. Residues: CASSLGGTGKASPLHF.

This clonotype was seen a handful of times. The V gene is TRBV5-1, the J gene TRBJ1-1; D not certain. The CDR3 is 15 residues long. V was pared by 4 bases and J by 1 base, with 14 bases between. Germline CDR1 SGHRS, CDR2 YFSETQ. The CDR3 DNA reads TGCGCCAGCAGCCCCTCCGGGTTTACGAACACTGAAGCTTTCTTT. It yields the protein CASSPSGFTNTEAFF.

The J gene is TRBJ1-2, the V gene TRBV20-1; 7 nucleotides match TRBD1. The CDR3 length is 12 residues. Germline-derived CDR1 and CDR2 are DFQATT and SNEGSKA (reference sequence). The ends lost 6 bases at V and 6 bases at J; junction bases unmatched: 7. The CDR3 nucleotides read TGCAGTGCGGAGCAGGGGGTCCATGGCTACACCTTC. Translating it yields CSAEQGVHGYTF.

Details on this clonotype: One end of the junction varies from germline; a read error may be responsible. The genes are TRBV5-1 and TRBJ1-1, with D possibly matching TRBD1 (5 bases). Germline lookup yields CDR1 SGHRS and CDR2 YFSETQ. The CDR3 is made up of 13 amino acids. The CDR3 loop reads CAGRQGVATEAFF. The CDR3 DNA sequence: TGCGCCGGCAGGCAGGGCGTTGCCACTGAAGCTTTCTTT.

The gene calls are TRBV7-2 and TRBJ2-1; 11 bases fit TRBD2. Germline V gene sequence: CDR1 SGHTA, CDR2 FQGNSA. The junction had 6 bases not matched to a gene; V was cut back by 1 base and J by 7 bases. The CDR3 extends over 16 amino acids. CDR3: CASSLDLAGGWNEQFF. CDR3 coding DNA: TGTGCCAGCAGCTTAGACTTAGCGGGGGGGTGGAATGAGCAGTTCTTC. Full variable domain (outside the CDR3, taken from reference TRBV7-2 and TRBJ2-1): GAGVSQSPSNKVTEKGKDVELRCDPISGHTALYWYRQSLGQGLEFLIYFQGNSAPDKSGLPSDRFSAERTGGSVSTLTIQRTQQEDSAVYLCASSLDLAGGWNEQFFGPGTRLTVL.

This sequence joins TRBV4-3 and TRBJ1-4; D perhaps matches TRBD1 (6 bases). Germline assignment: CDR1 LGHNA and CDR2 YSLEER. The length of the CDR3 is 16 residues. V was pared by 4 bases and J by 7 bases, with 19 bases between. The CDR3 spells CASSLSDSGGGEKLFF. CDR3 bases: TGCGCCAGCAGCCTCTCGGACAGTGGGGGCGGTGAAAAACTGTTTTTT.

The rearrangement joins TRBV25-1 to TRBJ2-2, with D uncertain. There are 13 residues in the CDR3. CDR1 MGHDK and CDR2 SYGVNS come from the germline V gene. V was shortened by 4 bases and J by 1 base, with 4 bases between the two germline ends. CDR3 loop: CASSVMNTGELFF. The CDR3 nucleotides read TGTGCCAGCAGTGTTATGAACACCGGGGAGCTGTTTTTT.

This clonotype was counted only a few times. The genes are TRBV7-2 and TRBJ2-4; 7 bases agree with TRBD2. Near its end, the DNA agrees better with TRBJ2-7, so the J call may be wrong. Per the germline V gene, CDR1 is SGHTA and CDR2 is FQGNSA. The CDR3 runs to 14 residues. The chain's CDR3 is CASSSGTTPYEQYF. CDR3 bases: TGTGCCAGCAGCTCCGGGACTACACCCTACGAGCAGTACTTC.

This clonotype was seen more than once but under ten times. The CDR3 nucleotides are TGTGCCAGCAGCAAAGTTGGGGACATTCAGTACTTC. It is translated as CASSKVGDIQYF. The J gene is TRBJ2-4, the V gene TRBV21-1. TRBV21-1 is listed as a pseudogene. This CDR3 is built from 12 residues.

The CDR3 sequence: CASSTRRANEKLFF. The CDR3 bases are TGTGCCAGTAGTACGAGAAGGGCTAATGAAAAACTGTTTTTT. J is TRBJ1-4 and V is TRBV19; D unclear. Germline CDR1 reads LNHDA; CDR2 reads SQIVND (reference sequence). The CDR3 runs 14 residues. V was shortened by 4 bases and J by 3 bases, with 9 bases between the two germline ends. Full variable domain (remainder filled in from reference TRBV19 and TRBJ1-4): DGGITQSPKYLFRKEGQNVTLSCEQNLNHDAMYWYRQDPGQGLRLIYYSQIVNDFQKGDIAEGYSVSREKKESFPLTVTSAQKNPTAFYLCASSTRRANEKLFFGSGTQLSVL.

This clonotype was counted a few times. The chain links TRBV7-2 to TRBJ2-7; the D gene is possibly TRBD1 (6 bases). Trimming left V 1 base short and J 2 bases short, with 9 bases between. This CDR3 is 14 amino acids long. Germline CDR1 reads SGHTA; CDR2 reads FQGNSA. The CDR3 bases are TGTGCCAGCAGCTTAGGGGACACCGCCTACGAGCAGTACTTC. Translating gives CASSLGDTAYEQYF.

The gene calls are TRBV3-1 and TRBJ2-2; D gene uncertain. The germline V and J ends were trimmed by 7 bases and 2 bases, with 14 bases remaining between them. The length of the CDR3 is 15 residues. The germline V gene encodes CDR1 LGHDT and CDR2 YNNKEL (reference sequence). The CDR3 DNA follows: TGTGCCAGCACGGCGAGCCCCACTAACACCGGGGAGCTGTTTTTT. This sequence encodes CASTASPTNTGELFF.

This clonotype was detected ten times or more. The CDR3 loop is CASSLSSGAFNEQFF. In nucleotides, the CDR3 is TGTGCCAGCAGCCTCTCTAGCGGTGCTTTCAATGAGCAGTTCTTC. The chain employs TRBV9 and TRBJ2-1; 7 bases line up with TRBD2. In germline, CDR1 is SGDLS, CDR2 YYNGEE. The length of the CDR3 is 15 residues. Trimming at V came to 4 bases and at J to 6 bases, leaving 10 bases not matched to a gene.